This TCR beta chain is drawn from a study of cytomegalovirus exposure and HLA in healthy donors. At the level of the study: In terms of ancestry, the Caucasian-associated cluster contained more than 65% of the approximately 400 genotyped donors.

Study conclusions and caveats: Trimming of TCR beta V- and J-genes showed a link, identified in a later analysis, to a missense DCLRE1C variant. Highest at DRB1 and lowest at HLA-C, TCR association rates differed among HLA loci in a later analysis.

Of note for this clone: Antigen: not known.

This PCR relied on a set of 60 Vbeta primers and 13 Jbeta primers. Clones were sequenced by immunoSEQ multiplex PCR, and TCRdb holds only the in-frame ones, with some missing. This table has 200,000 to 250,000 clones, around 75% appearing once. Trimming removed 1 base from V and 6 bases from J, with 6 bases in between. The CDR3 is 13 amino acids. Germline V lookup: CDR1 MGHDK, CDR2 SYGVNS. The J gene is TRBJ1-4, the V gene TRBV25-1, with no clear D. Sequences were obtained from PBMCs. This TCR was sampled from a woman between 25 and 40 years old in good health and CMV-seronegative. The CDR3 here is CASSESGDEKLFF. DNA for the CDR3: TGTGCCAGCAGTGAATCCGGGGATGAAAAACTGTTTTTT.